This TCR beta chain was profiled in a study of human T cells and chemical hapten exposure. V gave up 1 base and J gave up 4 bases; unmatched junction bases: 8. Germline assignment: CDR1 SGHRS and CDR2 YFSETQ. There are 18 residues in the CDR3. Regarding time point: healthy volunteer bleed at 2 weeks. From whole blood left unfractionated, total RNA was extracted. This clonotype was seen ten or more times. Library preparation tagged each individual cDNA molecule with a unique molecular identifier. TCRdb recomputed calls from the RACE reads with MiXCR, one row per CDR3 protein. Among roughly 46,000 distinct CDR3 sequences, about 4.1% were seen once, and the ten largest hold 5.8%.

This TCR derives from a human donor in good health. Some clones in this sample may be carry-over from other donors' samples. The sample comprised whole blood. The chain uses TRBV5-1 and TRBJ2-1, with 13 positions matching TRBD2. The CDR3 sequence: CASSLTSGRAFKYNEQFF. DNA of the CDR3: TGCGCCAGCAGCTTGACTAGCGGGAGGGCCTTTAAATACAATGAGCAGTTCTTC.